These T cell receptor beta chains were read from a single sample in a study of technical replicates of blood from a few donors. TCRdb keeps only in-frame clones here, not all; method: immunoSEQ multiplex PCR. Here the sample spans 65,000 to 85,000 clones, 85% to 95% being singletons. The specimen was T cells isolated from PBMCs. The receptors originated from a human donor in good health. Each CDR3 is given with its conserved first and last residue. Fields, in order: V gene, J gene, D gene, clone size, CDR3 protein. A D gene is named only where the DNA matches it firmly. Rows give clone size only sometimes, using once, few, many, or a class for an expanded clone.

V: TRBV20-1
J: TRBJ1-1
D: NA
size: NA
CDR3: CSGRQRQEAFF

V: TRBV4-3
J: TRBJ2-5
D: NA
size: once
CDR3: CASSLRGSETQYF

V: TRBV7-6
J: TRBJ2-7
D: TRBD1
size: NA
CDR3: CASSLTGQDHEQYF

V: TRBV4-3
J: TRBJ2-7
D: TRBD1
size: once
CDR3: CASSPYFPGTGKGSYEQYF

V: TRBV6-5
J: TRBJ2-3
D: NA
size: NA
CDR3: CASSQARREYF

V: TRBV4-3
J: TRBJ2-7
D: NA
size: once
CDR3: CASSQDHATEDYEQYF

V: TRBV2
J: TRBJ2-2
D: TRBD1
size: NA
CDR3: CASENGTGGTGELFF

V: TRBV25-1
J: TRBJ2-7
D: NA
size: NA
CDR3: CASSGSVDYEQYF

V: TRBV18
J: TRBJ1-1
D: NA
size: NA
CDR3: CASSEGAEAFF

V: TRBV25-1
J: TRBJ1-4
D: NA
size: NA
CDR3: CASSEPGSDEKLFF